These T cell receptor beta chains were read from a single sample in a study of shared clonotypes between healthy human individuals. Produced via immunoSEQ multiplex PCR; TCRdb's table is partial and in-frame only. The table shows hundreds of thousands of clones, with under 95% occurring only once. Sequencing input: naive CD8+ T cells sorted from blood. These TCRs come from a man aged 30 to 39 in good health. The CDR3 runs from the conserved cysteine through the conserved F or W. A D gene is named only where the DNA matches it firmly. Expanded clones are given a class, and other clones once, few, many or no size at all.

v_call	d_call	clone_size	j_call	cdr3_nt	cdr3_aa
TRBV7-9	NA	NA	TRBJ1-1	TGTGCCAGCAGCTCGGGGGGAAACACTGAAGCTTTCTTT	CASSSGGNTEAFF
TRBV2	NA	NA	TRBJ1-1	TGTGCCAGCTTACTTGAGACGGATTGGGGCAACACTGAAGCTTTCTTT	CASLLETDWGNTEAFF
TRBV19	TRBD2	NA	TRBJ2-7	TGTGCCAGTAGTATACTAGCGGGAGACTTCTACGAGCAGTACTTC	CASSILAGDFYEQYF
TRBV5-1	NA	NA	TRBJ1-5	TGCGCCAGCAGCCCTATGGGTCACAGCAATCAGCCCCAGCATTTT	CASSPMGHSNQPQHF
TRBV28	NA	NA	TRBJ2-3	TGTGCCAGCAGTCTAGGGACTTTTACCACAGATACGCAGTATTTT	CASSLGTFTTDTQYF
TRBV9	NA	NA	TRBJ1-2	TGTGCCAGCAAGGGTCTGGGCTACACCTTC	CASKGLGYTF
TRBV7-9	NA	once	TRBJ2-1	TGTGCCAGCAGCTTAGGGTTAGTCCTTGAGCAGTTCTTC	CASSLGLVLEQFF
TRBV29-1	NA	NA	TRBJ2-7	TGCAGCGTTGAAGTAGCCGGGAGCTCCTACGAGCAGTACTTC	CSVEVAGSSYEQYF
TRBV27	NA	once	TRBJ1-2	TGTGCCAGCAGTTCGACGCCCTATAACTATGGCTACACCTTC	CASSSTPYNYGYTF
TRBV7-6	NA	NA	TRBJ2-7	TGTGCCAGCAGCTTAGGGTGGGGCAACTACGAGCAGTACTTC	CASSLGWGNYEQYF
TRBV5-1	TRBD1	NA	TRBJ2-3	TGCGCCAGCAGCTTCCGGACAGGTCGTCGCACAGATACGCAGTATTTT	CASSFRTGRRTDTQYF
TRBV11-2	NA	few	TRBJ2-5	TGTGCCAGCAGGGGACTGGCGGAAGAGACCCAGTACTTC	CASRGLAEETQYF
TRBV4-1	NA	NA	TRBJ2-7	TGCGCCAGCAGCCAAGCCCCTGGAGGGGGCTTCTACGAGCAGTACTTC	CASSQAPGGGFYEQYF
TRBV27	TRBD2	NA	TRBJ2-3	TGTGCCAGCAGTTCCGAAGCGGGAAGCACAGATACGCAGTATTTT	CASSSEAGSTDTQYF
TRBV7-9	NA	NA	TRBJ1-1	TGTGCCAGCAGCTTACCAGGGGAGACTGAAGCTTTCTTT	CASSLPGETEAFF
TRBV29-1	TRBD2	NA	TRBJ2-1	TGCAGCGTTGTCCATAGCGGGAGCTCCTACAATGAGCAGTTCTTC	CSVVHSGSSYNEQFF
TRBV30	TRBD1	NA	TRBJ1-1	TGTGCCTGGGACAGGGCAAGGAACACTGAAGCTTTCTTT	CAWDRARNTEAFF
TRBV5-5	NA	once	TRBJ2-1	TGTGCCAGCAGCTTGGACGAGTGGGGTAATGAGCAGTTCTTC	CASSLDEWGNEQFF
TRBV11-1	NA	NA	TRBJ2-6	TGTGCCAGCAGCCCGGCCGACAGCTCTGGGGCCAACGTCCTGACTTTC	CASSPADSSGANVLTF
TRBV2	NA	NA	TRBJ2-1	TGTGCCAGCAGGCCCTCTCCCCCTGAGCAGTTCTTC	CASRPSPPEQFF
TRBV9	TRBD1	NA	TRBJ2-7	TGTGCCAGCAGCGTAGCCGGGACAGCAAGCTCCTACGAGCAGTACTTC	CASSVAGTASSYEQYF
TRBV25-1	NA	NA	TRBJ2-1	TGTGCCAGCAGTGAATACCCGACCAATGAGCAGTTCTTC	CASSEYPTNEQFF
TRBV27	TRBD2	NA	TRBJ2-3	TGTGCCAGCCGATCCGGGACTACCTCCGCAGATACGCAGTATTTT	CASRSGTTSADTQYF
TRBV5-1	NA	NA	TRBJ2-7	TGCGCCAGCAGCTTCGAGATAGCTGTCTACGAGCAGTACTTC	CASSFEIAVYEQYF
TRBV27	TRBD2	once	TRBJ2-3	TGTGCCAGCACCCGGGGGACTAGCGGGACAGATACGCAGTATTTT	CASTRGTSGTDTQYF
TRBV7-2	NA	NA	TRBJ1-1	TGTGCCAGCAGCTTAGGGGGGAGCACTGAAGCTTTCTTT	CASSLGGSTEAFF
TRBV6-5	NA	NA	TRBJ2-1	TGTGCCAGCAGACCTTTGGGGGTTAATGAGCAGTTCTTC	CASRPLGVNEQFF
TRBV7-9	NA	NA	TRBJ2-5	TGTGCCAGCAGACGAACGGACACGAACTACAATCAAGAGACCCAGTACTTC	CASRRTDTNYNQETQYF
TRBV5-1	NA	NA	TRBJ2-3	TGCGCCAGCAGCTTGGTAGGTCTCCTAGGGAATGGTGGCACAGATACGCAGTATTTT	CASSLVGLLGNGGTDTQYF
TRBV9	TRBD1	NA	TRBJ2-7	TGTGCCAGCAGCGTCCGGGACAGGGGTGTGCTCACCTACGAGCAGTACTTC	CASSVRDRGVLTYEQYF
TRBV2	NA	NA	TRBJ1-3	TGTGCCAGCATAGGAGGAAGGACTGGAAACACCATATATTTT	CASIGGRTGNTIYF
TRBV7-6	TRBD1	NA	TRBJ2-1	TGTGCCAGCAGCGGCTTTCCTGGACAGGCCATCTACAATGAGCAGTTCTTC	CASSGFPGQAIYNEQFF
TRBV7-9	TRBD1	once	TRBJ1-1	TGTGCCAGCAGCATTACGGACAGGCAGAACACTGAAGCTTTCTTT	CASSITDRQNTEAFF
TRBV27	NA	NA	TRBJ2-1	TGTGCCAGCAGTAGGCTAGCGTTCAATGAGCAGTTCTTC	CASSRLAFNEQFF
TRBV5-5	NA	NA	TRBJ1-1	TGTGCCAGCGAGAAATTTGGGCCGGGGAACACTGAAGCTTTCTTT	CASEKFGPGNTEAFF
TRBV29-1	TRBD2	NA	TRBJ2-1	TGCAGCGTTGTGGGCAGCGGGAGCTCCTACAATGAGCAGTTCTTC	CSVVGSGSSYNEQFF
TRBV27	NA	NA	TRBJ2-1	TGTGCCAGCAGTTTATTACATGGAGGACTCGGCTACAATGAGCAGTTCTTC	CASSLLHGGLGYNEQFF
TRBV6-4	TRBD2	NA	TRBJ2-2	TGTGCCAGCACCTTTTGGCGGGAGAAGACCGGGGAGCTGTTTTTT	CASTFWREKTGELFF
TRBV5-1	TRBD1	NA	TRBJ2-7	TGCGCCAGCAGCTTGGGCCGGGACAGGGGACTCTACGAGCAGTACTTC	CASSLGRDRGLYEQYF
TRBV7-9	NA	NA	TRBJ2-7	TGTGCCAGCAGCCTGTCTAGCGCCCACTACGAGCAGTACTTC	CASSLSSAHYEQYF